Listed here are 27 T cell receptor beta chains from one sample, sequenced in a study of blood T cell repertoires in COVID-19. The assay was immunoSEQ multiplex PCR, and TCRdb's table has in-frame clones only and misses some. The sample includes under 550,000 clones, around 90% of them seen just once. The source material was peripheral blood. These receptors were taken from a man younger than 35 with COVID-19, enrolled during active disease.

The CDR3, as DNA: TGTGCCAGCAGCGTATCTCCCAGCGGGACGGGGGAGCAGTACTTC. Translation: CASSVSPSGTGEQYF. The chain employs TRBV9 and TRBJ2-7; 7 nucleotides agree with TRBD2. Germline loops: CDR1 SGDLS, CDR2 YYNGEE. V was pared by 1 base and J by 7 bases, with 11 bases of the junction left unmatched. The CDR3 spans 15 residues.

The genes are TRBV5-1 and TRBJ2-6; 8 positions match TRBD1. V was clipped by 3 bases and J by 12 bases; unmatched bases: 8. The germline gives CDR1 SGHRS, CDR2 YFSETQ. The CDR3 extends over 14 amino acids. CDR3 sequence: CASSSQGAPSVLTF. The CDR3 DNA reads TGCGCCAGCAGCTCGCAGGGGGCCCCTTCCGTCCTGACTTTC.

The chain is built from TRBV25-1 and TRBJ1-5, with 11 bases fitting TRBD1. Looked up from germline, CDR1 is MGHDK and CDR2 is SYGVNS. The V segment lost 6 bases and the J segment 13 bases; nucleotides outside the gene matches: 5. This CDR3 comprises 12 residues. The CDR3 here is CASSPDRGPQHF. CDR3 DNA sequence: TGTGCCAGCAGCCCGGACAGGGGGCCACAGCATTTT.

CDR3 residues: CASSFLAGAQQPQHF. The CDR3 DNA sequence: TGTGCCAGCAGCTTCCTCGCGGGGGCTCAACAGCCCCAGCATTTT. This chain links TRBV7-8 with TRBJ1-5, with a tentative D call TRBD1 (6 bases). The germline gives CDR1 SGHVS, CDR2 FQNEAQ. The CDR3 loop spans 15 amino acids. Trimming stripped 3 bases from V and 7 bases from J, with 16 bases between.

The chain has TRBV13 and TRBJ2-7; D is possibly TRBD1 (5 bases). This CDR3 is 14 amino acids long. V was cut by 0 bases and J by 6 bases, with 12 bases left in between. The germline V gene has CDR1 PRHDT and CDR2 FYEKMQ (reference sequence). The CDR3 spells CASSLGVLRVEQYF. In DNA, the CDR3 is TGTGCCAGCAGCTTAGGGGTCCTCAGGGTCGAGCAGTACTTC.

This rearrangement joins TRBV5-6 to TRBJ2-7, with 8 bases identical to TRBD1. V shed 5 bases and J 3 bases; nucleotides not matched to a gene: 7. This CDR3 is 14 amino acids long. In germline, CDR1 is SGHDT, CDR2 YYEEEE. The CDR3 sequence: CASSGTGRIYEQYF. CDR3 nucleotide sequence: TGTGCCAGCAGTGGGACAGGCAGGATCTACGAGCAGTACTTC. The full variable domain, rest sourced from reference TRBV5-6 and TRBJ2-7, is DAGVTQSPTHLIKTRGQQVTLRCSPKSGHDTVSWYQQALGQGPQFIFQYYEEEERQRGNFPDRFSGHQFPNYSSELNVNALLLGDSALYLCASSGTGRIYEQYFGPGTRLTVT.

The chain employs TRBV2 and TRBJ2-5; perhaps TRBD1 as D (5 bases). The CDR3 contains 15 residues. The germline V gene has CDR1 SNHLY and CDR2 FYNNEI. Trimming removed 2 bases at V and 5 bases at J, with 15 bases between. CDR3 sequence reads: CASSESWGIGETQYF. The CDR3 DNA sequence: TGTGCCAGCAGTGAAAGCTGGGGCATCGGGGAGACCCAGTACTTC.

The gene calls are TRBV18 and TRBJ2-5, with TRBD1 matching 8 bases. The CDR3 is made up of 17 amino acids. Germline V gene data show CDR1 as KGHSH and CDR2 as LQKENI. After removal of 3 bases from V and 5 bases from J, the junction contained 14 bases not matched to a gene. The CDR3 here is CASSPSKLQGAYETQYF. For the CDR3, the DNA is TGTGCCAGCTCACCGAGTAAGCTGCAGGGGGCGTATGAGACCCAGTACTTC.

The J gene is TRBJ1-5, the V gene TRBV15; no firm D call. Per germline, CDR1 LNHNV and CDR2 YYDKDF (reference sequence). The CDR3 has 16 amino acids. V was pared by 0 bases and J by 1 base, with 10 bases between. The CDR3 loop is CATSRERAVSNQPQHF. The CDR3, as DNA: TGTGCCACCAGCAGAGAACGAGCGGTGAGCAATCAGCCCCAGCATTTT.

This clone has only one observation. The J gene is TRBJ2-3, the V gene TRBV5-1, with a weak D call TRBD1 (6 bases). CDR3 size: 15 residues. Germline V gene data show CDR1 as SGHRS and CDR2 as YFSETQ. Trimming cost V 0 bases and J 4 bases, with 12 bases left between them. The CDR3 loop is CASSLEGGWADTQYF. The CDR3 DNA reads TGCGCCAGCAGCTTGGAAGGGGGATGGGCAGATACGCAGTATTTT.

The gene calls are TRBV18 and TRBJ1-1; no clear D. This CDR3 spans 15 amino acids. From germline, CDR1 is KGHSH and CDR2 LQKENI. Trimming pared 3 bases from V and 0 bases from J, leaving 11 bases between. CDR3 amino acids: CASSPSGAMNTEAFF. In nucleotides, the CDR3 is TGTGCCAGCTCACCCTCGGGAGCCATGAACACTGAAGCTTTCTTT.

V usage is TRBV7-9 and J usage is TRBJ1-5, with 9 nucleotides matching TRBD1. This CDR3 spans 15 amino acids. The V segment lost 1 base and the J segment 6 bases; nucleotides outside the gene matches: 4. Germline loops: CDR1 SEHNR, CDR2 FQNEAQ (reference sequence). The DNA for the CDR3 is TGTGCCAGCAGCTTAGAAACAGGGGGCCCTCAGCCCCAGCATTTT. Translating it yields CASSLETGGPQPQHF.

The DNA for the CDR3 is TGTGCCAGCAGCCGGACTAGCGGGGAGTTGTATTTT. Translated, it gives CASSRTSGELYF. This chain connects TRBV3-1 (or the pseudogene TRBV3-2) to TRBJ2-3, with 12 bases fitting TRBD2. CDR1 is LGHDT, CDR2 YNNKEL, per germline (reference sequence). The CDR3 contains 12 residues. With V trimmed by 4 bases and J by 14 bases, 4 bases remained unmatched.

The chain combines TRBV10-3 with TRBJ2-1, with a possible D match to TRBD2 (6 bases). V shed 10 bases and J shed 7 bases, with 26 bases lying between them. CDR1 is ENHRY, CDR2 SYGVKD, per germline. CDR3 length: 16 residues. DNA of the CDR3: TGTGCCAGCGGGACCTACCCTAGGGTCCCGTGGAATGAGCAGTTCTTC. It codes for CASGTYPRVPWNEQFF.

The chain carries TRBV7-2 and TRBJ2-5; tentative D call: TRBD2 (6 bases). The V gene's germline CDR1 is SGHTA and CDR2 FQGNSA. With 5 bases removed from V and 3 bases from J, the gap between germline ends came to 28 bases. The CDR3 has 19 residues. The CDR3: CASSPRRVGEAIQKETQYF. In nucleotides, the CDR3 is TGTGCCAGCAGCCCGCGCCGGGTAGGGGAGGCGATACAAAAAGAGACCCAGTACTTC. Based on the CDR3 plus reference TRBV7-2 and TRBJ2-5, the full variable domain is GAGVSQSPSNKVTEKGKDVELRCDPISGHTALYWYRQSLGQGLEFLIYFQGNSAPDKSGLPSDRFSAERTGGSVSTLTIQRTQQEDSAVYLCASSPRRVGEAIQKETQYFGPGTRLLVL.

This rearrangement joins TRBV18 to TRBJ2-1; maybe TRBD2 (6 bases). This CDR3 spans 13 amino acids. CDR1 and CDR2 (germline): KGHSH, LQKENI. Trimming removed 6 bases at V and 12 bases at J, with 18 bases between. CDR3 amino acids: CASSPTLAMWQFF. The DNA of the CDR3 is TGTGCCAGCTCTCCCACACTAGCAATGTGGCAGTTCTTC.

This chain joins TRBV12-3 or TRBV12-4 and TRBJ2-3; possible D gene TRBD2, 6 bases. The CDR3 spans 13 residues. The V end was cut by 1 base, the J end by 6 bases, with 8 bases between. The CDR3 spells CASSLGEADTQYF. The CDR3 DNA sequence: TGTGCCAGCAGTTTAGGGGAGGCCGATACGCAGTATTTT.

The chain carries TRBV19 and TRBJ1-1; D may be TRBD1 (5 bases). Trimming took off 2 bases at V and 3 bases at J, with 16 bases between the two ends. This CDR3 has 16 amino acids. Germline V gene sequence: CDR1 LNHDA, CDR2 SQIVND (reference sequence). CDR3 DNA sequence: TGTGCCAGTAGTATACCCCCCTCAAGGGGTGACACTGAAGCTTTCTTT. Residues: CASSIPPSRGDTEAFF.

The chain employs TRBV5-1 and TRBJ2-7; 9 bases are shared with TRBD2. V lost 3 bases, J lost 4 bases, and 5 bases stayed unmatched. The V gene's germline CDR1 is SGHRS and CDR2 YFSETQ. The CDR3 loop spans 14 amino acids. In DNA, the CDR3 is TGCGCCAGCAGCTCGGCTAGCGGGGTTTACGAGCAGTACTTC. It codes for CASSSASGVYEQYF. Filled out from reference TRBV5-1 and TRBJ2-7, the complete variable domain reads KAGVTQTPRYLIKTRGQQVTLSCSPISGHRSVSWYQQTPGQGLQFLFEYFSETQRNKGNFPGRFSGRQFSNSRSEMNVSTLELGDSALYLCASSSASGVYEQYFGPGTRLTVT.

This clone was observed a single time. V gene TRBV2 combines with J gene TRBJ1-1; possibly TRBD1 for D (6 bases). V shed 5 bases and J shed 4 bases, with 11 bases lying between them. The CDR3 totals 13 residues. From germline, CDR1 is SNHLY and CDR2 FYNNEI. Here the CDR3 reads CASSPGQPTEAFF. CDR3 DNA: TGTGCCAGCAGTCCTGGACAGCCCACTGAAGCTTTCTTT.

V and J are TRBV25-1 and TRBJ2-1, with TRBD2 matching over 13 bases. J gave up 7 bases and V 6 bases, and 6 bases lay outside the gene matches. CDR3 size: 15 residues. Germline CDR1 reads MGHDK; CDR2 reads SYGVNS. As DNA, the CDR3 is TGTGCCAGCAGCGCCGGGACTAGCGGGACAAATGAGCAGTTCTTC. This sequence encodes CASSAGTSGTNEQFF.

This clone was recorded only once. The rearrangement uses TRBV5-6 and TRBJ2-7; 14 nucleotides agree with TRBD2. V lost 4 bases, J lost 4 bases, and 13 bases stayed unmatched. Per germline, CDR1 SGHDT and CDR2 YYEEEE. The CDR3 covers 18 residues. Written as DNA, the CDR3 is TGTGCCAGCAGCGCGGCGACTAGCGGGAGGGCCTATCGGTACGAGCAGTACTTC. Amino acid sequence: CASSAATSGRAYRYEQYF.

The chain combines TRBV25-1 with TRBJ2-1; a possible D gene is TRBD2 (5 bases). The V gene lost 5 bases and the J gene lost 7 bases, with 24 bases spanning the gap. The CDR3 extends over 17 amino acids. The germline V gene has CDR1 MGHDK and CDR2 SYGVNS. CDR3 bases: TGTGCCAGCAGTCCCAGTACGTCAGTCGGGGTTCATAATGAGCAGTTCTTC. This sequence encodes CASSPSTSVGVHNEQFF.

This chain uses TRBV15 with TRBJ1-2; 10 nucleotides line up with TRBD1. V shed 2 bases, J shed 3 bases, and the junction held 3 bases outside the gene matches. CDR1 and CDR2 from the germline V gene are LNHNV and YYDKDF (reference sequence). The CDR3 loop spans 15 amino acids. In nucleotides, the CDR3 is TGTGCCACCAGCAGATCGACAGGGGGCTACTATGGCTACACCTTC. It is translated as CATSRSTGGYYGYTF. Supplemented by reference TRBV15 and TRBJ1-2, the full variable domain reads DAMVIQNPRYQVTQFGKPVTLSCSQTLNHNVMYWYQQKSSQAPKLLFHYYDKDFNNEADTPDNFQSRRPNTSFCFLDIRSPGLGDTAMYLCATSRSTGGYYGYTFGSGTRLTVV.

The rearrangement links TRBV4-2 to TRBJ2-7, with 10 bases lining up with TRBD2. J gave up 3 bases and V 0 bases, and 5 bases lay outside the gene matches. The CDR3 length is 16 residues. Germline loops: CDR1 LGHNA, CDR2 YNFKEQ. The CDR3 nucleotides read TGTGCCAGCAGCCAAGAGGCTAGCGGGGGACTCTACGAGCAGTACTTC. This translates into CASSQEASGGLYEQYF.

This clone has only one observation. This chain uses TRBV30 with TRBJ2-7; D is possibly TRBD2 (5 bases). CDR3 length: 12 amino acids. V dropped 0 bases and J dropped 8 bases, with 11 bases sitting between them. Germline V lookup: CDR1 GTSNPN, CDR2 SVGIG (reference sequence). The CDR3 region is CAWSVEGIKQYF. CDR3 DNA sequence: TGTGCCTGGAGTGTAGAGGGAATCAAGCAGTACTTC.

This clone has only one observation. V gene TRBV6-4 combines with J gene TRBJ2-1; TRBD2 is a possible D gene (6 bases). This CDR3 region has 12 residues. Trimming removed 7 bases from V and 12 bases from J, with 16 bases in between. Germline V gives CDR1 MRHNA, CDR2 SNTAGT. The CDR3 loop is CASTNFQGLQFF. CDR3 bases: TGTGCCAGCACAAACTTTCAGGGACTGCAGTTCTTC.